Listed below are T cell receptor beta chains from one sample, sequenced in a study of T-cell reconstitution after alpha-beta-depleted transplantation in children. MiXCR, run by TCRdb on the PCR reads, gives a single entry per CDR3 protein. The profile shows approximately 980,000 distinct CDR3 sequences, less than 30% of them singletons. Sequenced here: PBMCs, mostly from graft donor cells, sampled 360 days after TCRalphabeta/CD19-depleted stem cell transplant. The receptors derive from a boy under two years old who had a stem cell transplant for SCID, so the T cells may come from the graft donor. The CDR3 runs from the conserved cysteine through the conserved F or W. The order of the fields is D gene, J gene, clone size, V gene, CDR3 DNA, CDR3 protein. A D gene is named only where the DNA matches it firmly. For some rows the clone size is stated as once, few or many, or as a class when expanded; others skip it.

TRBD1,TRBJ2-2,few,TRBV6-5,TGTGCCAGCACTTTAGACAGGGCGGGCACCGGGGAGCTGTTTTTT,CASTLDRAGTGELFF
.,TRBJ2-1,few,TRBV12-3/TRBV12-4,TGTGCCAGCAGTTACGGGGGGCCAGTTCGGGAGCAGTTCTTC,CASSYGGPVREQFF
.,TRBJ1-1,few,TRBV5-1,TGCGCCAGCAGCTCCGACAGCTTGAACACTGAAGCTTTCTTT,CASSSDSLNTEAFF
.,TRBJ1-5,few,TRBV6-6,TGTGCCATGGGGGGCACCAATCAGCCCCAGCATTTT,CAMGGTNQPQHF
.,TRBJ2-3,.,TRBV20-1,TGCAGTGCTAGAGCGGCTGCCACAGATACGCAGTATTTT,CSARAAATDTQYF
.,TRBJ2-2,.,TRBV5-1,TGCGCCAGCAGTCAGGGCGGGTACGGCAGGGTGAACACCGGGGAGCTGTTTTTT,CASSQGGYGRVNTGELFF
TRBD2,TRBJ2-7,.,TRBV12-3/TRBV12-4,TGTGCCAGCAGGAGAGCGGGGATCGACTACGAGCAGTACTTC,CASRRAGIDYEQYF
.,TRBJ2-5,few,TRBV3-1,TGTGCCAGCAGCCAACGGGAAAGGGGCGAGACCCAGTACTTC,CASSQRERGETQYF
.,TRBJ1-3,.,TRBV2,TGTGCCAGCATTCGGGACTCTGGAAACACCATATATTTT,CASIRDSGNTIYF
.,TRBJ1-5,few,TRBV19,TGTGCCACCGGGACCCCCGGAAATCAGCCCCAGCATTTT,CATGTPGNQPQHF
.,TRBJ2-2,few,TRBV12-3/TRBV12-4,TGTGCCAGCAGCGTGCGTCGGGGGCTAGCCGGCGGGGAGCTGTTTTTT,CASSVRRGLAGGELFF
TRBD1,TRBJ2-5,few,TRBV10-3,TGTGCCATCAGTGGACAGGGGATGGAGACCCAGTACTTC,CAISGQGMETQYF
.,TRBJ2-7,.,TRBV27,TGTGCCAGCAGTTATGGCCCAGCCCTCAACCTCTACGAGCAGTACTTC,CASSYGPALNLYEQYF
.,TRBJ2-1,.,TRBV9,TGTGCCAGCGGACAAGGGGCCAGCTCCTACAATGAGCAGTTCTTC,CASGQGASSYNEQFF
.,TRBJ2-7,once,TRBV3-1,TGTGCCAGCAGCCAAAATTTGAGGGGTAACGAGCAGTACTTC,CASSQNLRGNEQYF
.,TRBJ2-7,few,TRBV20-1,TGCAGTGCTAGGTCTCGGTTAGGGGTAGAGCAGTACTTC,CSARSRLGVEQYF
.,TRBJ2-3,.,TRBV20-1,TGCAGTGCCATACGGTCGCTAGCTGGCACAGATACGCAGTATTTT,CSAIRSLAGTDTQYF
.,TRBJ2-3,few,TRBV4-3,TGCGCCAGCAGCCAAGATCGGAGAGGGCGCACAGATACGCAGTATTTT,CASSQDRRGRTDTQYF
TRBD1,TRBJ2-5,.,TRBV15,TGTGCCACCGCCTCAGGGGGTTCCCAAGAGACCCAGTACTTC,CATASGGSQETQYF
.,TRBJ2-7,.,TRBV5-1,TGCGCCAGCAGCTTGGTAGGGTCGCCCGACGAGCAGTACTTC,CASSLVGSPDEQYF
.,TRBJ1-1,few,TRBV12-3/TRBV12-4,TGTGCCAGCAGTTTCGATATTCTGAACACTGAAGCTTTCTTT,CASSFDILNTEAFF
.,TRBJ1-5,few,TRBV5-1,TGCGCCAGCAGCTTGCAGCCAGACAATCAGCCCCAGCATTTT,CASSLQPDNQPQHF
.,TRBJ1-5,.,TRBV5-1,TGCGCCAGCAGCTGGACGACAGGTAGCAATCAGCCCCAGCATTTT,CASSWTTGSNQPQHF
.,TRBJ1-5,.,TRBV20-1,TGCAGTGCTTCTATGGGGGAGCTTAGCAATCAGCCCCAGCATTTT,CSASMGELSNQPQHF
.,TRBJ2-7,.,TRBV5-1,TGCGCCAGCAGCTTGGCCACAGGTAGGCGGGAGCAGTACTTC,CASSLATGRREQYF
.,TRBJ1-2,few,TRBV20-1,TGCAGTGCTAGAGATATCCTTCCCCTTGGGGGCTACACCTTC,CSARDILPLGGYTF
TRBD1,TRBJ1-1,.,TRBV29-1,TGCAGCGTTGACAGGGGGGCATACACTGAAGCTTTCTTT,CSVDRGAYTEAFF
.,TRBJ1-4,.,TRBV5-5,TGTGCCAGCAGCTTTATGAGGAAAGGGAGAATGAATGAAAAACTGTTTTTT,CASSFMRKGRMNEKLFF
.,TRBJ2-5,few,TRBV10-3,TGTGCCATCAGTAGACAGTTCGAAGAGACCCAGTACTTC,CAISRQFEETQYF
.,TRBJ1-2,.,TRBV5-1,TGCGCCAGCAGCTTTCAAAGCAGGGGCGGACCCTATGGCTACACCTTC,CASSFQSRGGPYGYTF
TRBD2,TRBJ2-7,few,TRBV9,TGTGCCAGCAGCGCAGGAACTAGCGGGGTTCATGAGCAGTACTTC,CASSAGTSGVHEQYF
.,TRBJ1-5,.,TRBV6-5,TGTGCCAGCAGTTACTCTTCGACAGCCTTCAATCAGCCCCAGCATTTT,CASSYSSTAFNQPQHF
.,TRBJ2-7,.,TRBV4-1,TGCGCCAGCAGCCGCGACAAAAATTACGAGCAGTACTTC,CASSRDKNYEQYF
TRBD1,TRBJ2-3,.,TRBV5-1,TGCGCCAGCAGCCCTCCGGACAGGGGGAATACGCAGTATTTT,CASSPPDRGNTQYF
.,TRBJ2-1,.,TRBV5-6,TGTGCCAGCAGCTTGGTCCTGGGGTTAAGTGAGCAGTTCTTC,CASSLVLGLSEQFF
.,TRBJ2-1,few,TRBV12-3/TRBV12-4,TGTGCCAGCAGTCCGAAAAAGGTCATGGGGGATGAGCAGTTCTTC,CASSPKKVMGDEQFF
TRBD1,TRBJ1-5,.,TRBV2,TGTGCCAGCAACTCCGGACAGGAGGATCAGCCCCAGCATTTT,CASNSGQEDQPQHF
TRBD1,TRBJ2-5,once,TRBV3-1,TGTGCCAGCAGCCGAATTGGACAGGGTGGGCCAGAGACCCAGTACTTC,CASSRIGQGGPETQYF
.,TRBJ1-1,.,TRBV6-1,TGTGCCAGCAGCCGGAGACCAGGTTACCCCAACACTGAAGCTTTCTTT,CASSRRPGYPNTEAFF
.,TRBJ2-4,few,TRBV19,TGTGCCAGTAAGAGTACGGAGATAGCCAAAAACATTCAGTACTTC,CASKSTEIAKNIQYF
TRBD2,TRBJ2-1,few,TRBV9,TGTGCCAGCAGCGTAGATGACGAACTAGCGGGTCTCTTCGATGAGCAGTTCTTC,CASSVDDELAGLFDEQFF
.,TRBJ1-1,.,TRBV29-1,TGCAGCGTTTCCGGGAGGAGGACTGAAGCTTTCTTT,CSVSGRRTEAFF
.,TRBJ1-1,many,TRBV7-2,TGTGCCAGCAGCCTTCTTAGGTACGGACTGAACACTGAAGCTTTCTTT,CASSLLRYGLNTEAFF
.,TRBJ1-1,few,TRBV7-6,TGTGCCAGCAGCCGAGGGGGGGCGAAGGGGGTAACTGAAGCTTTCTTT,CASSRGGAKGVTEAFF